These 23 T cell receptor beta chains originate from one sample sequenced in a study of T-cell memory formation after mild COVID-19. From the 5' RACE reads, TCRdb called clonotypes with MiXCR, one entry per CDR3 protein. The table includes fewer than 250,000 distinct CDR3 sequences, about 27% detected once. The sequenced material came from PBMCs or a T cell subset sorted from them (not recorded which). The receptors stem from an adult woman who had mild COVID-19 (a few samples of this study predate the infection). Cell type and time point are not known.

The rearrangement uses TRBV20-1 and TRBJ2-1, with 10 bases lining up with TRBD2. Germline values: CDR1 DFQATT, CDR2 SNEGSKA (reference sequence). This CDR3 contains 17 residues. V was clipped by 0 bases and J by 4 bases; unmatched bases: 9. The DNA of the CDR3 is TGCAGTGCTAGAGATTGGGCCGCGACTAGCGGGTACAATGAGCAGTTCTTC. Translation: CSARDWAATSGYNEQFF.

The CDR3 loop reads CSVEQGYTEAFF. CDR3 nucleotide sequence: TGCAGCGTTGAACAGGGATACACTGAAGCTTTCTTT. This chain links TRBV29-1 with TRBJ1-1; weak D call: TRBD1 (5 bases). V shed 2 bases and J shed 3 bases, with 7 bases lying between them. This CDR3 region has 12 residues. Germline values: CDR1 SQVTM, CDR2 ANQGSEA. Filled out from reference TRBV29-1 and TRBJ1-1, the complete variable domain reads SAVISQKPSRDICQRGTSLTIQCQVDSQVTMMFWYRQQPGQSLTLIATANQGSEATYESGFVIDKFPISRPNLTFSTLTVSNMSPEDSSIYLCSVEQGYTEAFFGQGTRLTVV.

This clonotype has a handful of counts. The genes are TRBV2 and TRBJ1-1; D is unclear. Trimming removed 3 bases from V and 3 bases from J, with 8 bases in between. Germline values: CDR1 SNHLY, CDR2 FYNNEI. The CDR3 length is 13 residues. CDR3 in amino acids: CASSDGEHTEAFF. The DNA for the CDR3 is TGTGCCAGCAGTGACGGGGAACACACTGAAGCTTTCTTT.

This chain uses TRBV7-9 with TRBJ1-1; D gene unclear. Germline V gene sequence: CDR1 SEHNR, CDR2 FQNEAQ (reference sequence). The V end was cut by 4 bases, the J end by 10 bases, with 10 bases between. CDR3 length: 11 amino acids. The CDR3, as DNA: TGTGCCAGCAGCTCGGCTTATTCAGCTTTCTTT. Protein sequence: CASSSAYSAFF.

This clonotype was recorded a few times. The chain links TRBV29-1 to TRBJ2-7; TRBD1 agrees at 8 bases. This CDR3 is 14 amino acids long. CDR1 and CDR2 from the germline V gene are SQVTM and ANQGSEA. The junction had 9 bases not matched to a gene; V was cut back by 6 bases and J by 2 bases. DNA of the CDR3: TGCAGCGTATTGCCGGGACAGGACACCTACGAGCAGTACTTC. Translation: CSVLPGQDTYEQYF.

This clonotype has just a few counts. The chain recombines TRBV7-2 with TRBJ2-3; D gene ambiguous. There are 17 residues in the CDR3. The germline V gene encodes CDR1 SGHTA and CDR2 FQGNSA. Trimming left V 3 bases short and J 7 bases short, with 23 bases between. The CDR3 nucleotides read TGTGCCAGCAGCTTTACATATTACGCCGGCGGCGTGAATACGCAGTATTTT. Its translation: CASSFTYYAGGVNTQYF.

This clonotype was detected only a few times. This sequence joins TRBV27 and TRBJ2-7; weak D call: TRBD1 (6 bases). Germline lookup yields CDR1 MNHEY and CDR2 SMNVEV (reference sequence). The CDR3 is 15 residues long. V was cut by 3 bases and J by 6 bases, with 18 bases left in between. CDR3 nucleotides: TGTGCCAGCAGTTTGCAACAGGGTGGCCTCGGCGAGCAGTACTTC. Residues: CASSLQQGGLGEQYF.

This clonotype turned up a few times. V and J are TRBV19 and TRBJ1-5; unclear D gene. The CDR3 totals 14 residues. The V gene lost 3 bases and the J gene lost 7 bases, with 13 bases spanning the gap. Germline lookup yields CDR1 LNHDA and CDR2 SQIVND (reference sequence). Written as DNA, the CDR3 is TGTGCCAGTAGTATTGCGGCGGGGAACCAGCCCCAGCATTTT. This encodes CASSIAAGNQPQHF.

In this sample, this clonotype turned up a few times. The CDR3 DNA reads as TGTGCCAGCAGTCCCTACGCCGGGACTAGCGGGAGGAACACCGGGGAGCTGTTTTTT. It codes for CASSPYAGTSGRNTGELFF. The chain uses TRBV6-6 and TRBJ2-2, with 14 bases that match TRBD2. J lost 1 base, V lost 5 bases, and 9 bases had no gene match. The CDR3 extends over 19 amino acids. Per germline, CDR1 MNHNY and CDR2 SVGAGI (reference sequence).

The V call is TRBV4-1, the J call TRBJ2-7, with no clear D. From germline, CDR1 is MGHRA and CDR2 YSYEKL. Trimming pared 4 bases from V and 4 bases from J, leaving 11 bases between. This CDR3 has 13 amino acids. This CDR3 reads CASSPTFNYEQYF. CDR3 bases: TGCGCCAGCAGCCCGACTTTTAATTACGAGCAGTACTTC.

This chain uses TRBV15 with TRBJ2-4; 9 bases line up with TRBD1. CDR3 length: 14 residues. Germline assignment: CDR1 LNHNV and CDR2 YYDKDF (reference sequence). The V segment lost 5 bases and the J segment 9 bases; nucleotides outside the gene matches: 8. The CDR3 DNA reads TGTGCCACCAGCTCCGGGACAGGGTCAAGCATTCAGTACTTC. This codes for CATSSGTGSSIQYF.

This clonotype is a singleton in its sample. The chain combines TRBV6-2 or TRBV6-3 with TRBJ2-7; D is undetermined. With 0 bases removed from V and 2 bases from J, the gap between germline ends came to 14 bases. The CDR3 is 16 residues long. Germline V lookup: CDR1 MNHEY, CDR2 SVGEGT. CDR3 protein: CASSYSRDTPPYEQYF. The CDR3 DNA is TGTGCCAGCAGTTACTCCCGAGACACCCCCCCCTACGAGCAGTACTTC.

The chain has TRBV7-8 and TRBJ2-4; 8 bases map to TRBD2. The V gene's germline CDR1 is SGHVS and CDR2 FQNEAQ. This CDR3 has 16 amino acids. V was clipped by 6 bases and J by 3 bases; unmatched bases: 10. CDR3 nucleotides: TGTGCCAGCAGGTCGAAGGAGCGGGGGCACAAAAACATTCAGTACTTC. It is translated as CASRSKERGHKNIQYF.

This clonotype was counted a few times. V usage is TRBV20-1 and J usage is TRBJ2-7; TRBD2 matches 11 bases. With 0 bases clipped from V and 1 base from J, the junction kept 8 bases outside the gene matches. The CDR3 consists of 17 residues. Per germline, CDR1 DFQATT and CDR2 SNEGSKA (reference sequence). CDR3 DNA: TGCAGTGCTAGAGATCAAGCACTAGCGGGAGTGTCCTACGAGCAGTACTTC. This translates into CSARDQALAGVSYEQYF.

Only one count was recorded for this clonotype. The gene calls are TRBV5-1 and TRBJ2-1, with 8 bases matching TRBD2. The CDR3 covers 18 residues. Germline CDR1 SGHRS, CDR2 YFSETQ. The J segment lost 6 bases and the V segment lost 2 bases, leaving 16 bases of the junction unmatched. The chain's CDR3 is CASSFPLNGAGAFNEQFF. CDR3 nucleotide sequence: TGCGCCAGCAGCTTCCCCCTTAACGGAGCGGGAGCATTCAATGAGCAGTTCTTC.

This chain links TRBV3-1 with TRBJ1-1, with no clear D. CDR1 and CDR2 (germline): LGHDT, YNNKEL (reference sequence). V lost 6 bases and J lost 6, with 17 bases in between. The CDR3 totals 14 residues. The CDR3 protein is CASSSEGNGAEAFF. As DNA, the CDR3 is TGTGCCAGCAGTTCAGAAGGGAACGGCGCTGAAGCTTTCTTT.

This clonotype was counted only a few times. The CDR3 is CASSLPRDPRADTQYF. For the CDR3, the DNA is TGTGCCAGCAGCTTACCGCGGGACCCCCGGGCAGATACGCAGTATTTT. The chain combines TRBV7-2 with TRBJ2-3; tentatively, D is TRBD2 (6 bases). V was pared by 2 bases and J by 4 bases, with 16 bases between. CDR1 and CDR2 from the germline V gene are SGHTA and FQGNSA. The CDR3 consists of 16 residues.

This clonotype appeared a few times. V is TRBV6-6 and J is TRBJ2-3; 12 positions agree with TRBD2. This CDR3 region has 16 residues. Germline CDR1 reads MNHNY; CDR2 reads SVGAGI (reference sequence). J was trimmed by 9 bases and V by 5 bases; bases with no gene match: 12. The CDR3 spells CASSLAGGPASGTQYF. DNA of the CDR3: TGTGCCAGCAGTCTAGCGGGAGGGCCGGCCTCCGGAACGCAGTATTTT.

This clonotype was recorded a few times. This chain links TRBV20-1 with TRBJ1-2; 7 nucleotides line up with TRBD1. With V trimmed by 0 bases and J by 2 bases, 12 bases remained unmatched. Germline V CDR1 and CDR2: DFQATT, SNEGSKA (reference sequence). This CDR3 contains 17 residues. The CDR3 spells CSAREGFGDRPNYGYTF. The CDR3 DNA is TGCAGTGCTAGAGAGGGGTTTGGGGACAGACCCAACTATGGCTACACCTTC.

DNA for the CDR3: TGTGCCAGTAGTATCAGGGAAGACACTGAAGCTTTCTTT. It codes for CASSIREDTEAFF. V gene TRBV19 combines with J gene TRBJ1-1, with a tentative D call TRBD1 (5 bases). Germline V gives CDR1 LNHDA, CDR2 SQIVND (reference sequence). Trimming left V 3 bases short and J 3 bases short, with 8 bases between. This CDR3 is built from 13 residues.

This sequence joins TRBV12-5 and TRBJ2-3; 9 bases align to TRBD2. The CDR3 has 15 residues. CDR1 is LGHNT, CDR2 FRNRAP, per germline. The V gene end was trimmed by 6 bases and the J gene end by 2 bases; junction bases not matched to a gene: 6. CDR3 region: CASGSSGRPTDTQYF. The CDR3 DNA is TGTGCTAGTGGGAGTAGCGGGAGACCCACAGATACGCAGTATTTT.

V usage is TRBV3-1 and J usage is TRBJ1-6, with 7 bases that match TRBD1. Germline V gene sequence: CDR1 LGHDT, CDR2 YNNKEL (reference sequence). V was pared by 1 base and J by 4 bases, with 4 bases of the junction left unmatched. This CDR3 comprises 16 residues. For the CDR3, the DNA is TGTGCCAGCAGCCAAGTCTCGGGACAGTATAATTCACCCCTCCACTTT. Its translation: CASSQVSGQYNSPLHF.

This chain uses TRBV24-1 with TRBJ1-2; maybe TRBD1 (6 bases). CDR1 and CDR2 from the germline V gene are KGHDR and SFDVKD. V dropped 7 bases and J dropped 4 bases, with 27 bases sitting between them. The CDR3 spans 18 residues. The CDR3 DNA sequence: TGTGCCACCAGCGGATTTGAGGGAACAGGGTCGGGCGGCTATGGCTACACCTTC. It encodes CATSGFEGTGSGGYGYTF.